A selection of T cell receptor beta chains follows, all from one sample in a study of shared clonotypes between healthy human individuals. Sequencing was performed with immunoSEQ multiplex PCR; in TCRdb, only in-frame clones are kept and a portion is missing. The sample shows roughly 650,000 clones, roughly 96% of them seen only once. Source material: naive CD8+ T cells sorted from blood. Every receptor here comes from a woman aged 25 to 45 in good health. CDR3s include the opening cysteine and the closing phenylalanine or tryptophan. D genes are given only for firm matches. Size values are once, few and many counts, or a class for expanded clones, and some rows have none.

D	J	V	size	DNA	CDR3
NA	TRBJ2-1	TRBV27	NA	TGTGCCAGCCGCCTAGTTGGGAGTAACAATGAGCAGTTCTTC	CASRLVGSNNEQFF
NA	TRBJ2-7	TRBV2	NA	TGTGCCAGCAGTGACAGGGTCGTTGCATGGGAGCAGTACTTC	CASSDRVVAWEQYF
NA	TRBJ1-1	TRBV29-1	NA	TGCAGCGTTGTGGGTAACAGGGCCGTGAACACTGAAGCTTTCTTT	CSVVGNRAVNTEAFF
NA	TRBJ1-2	TRBV11-2	NA	TGTGCCAGCAGCTTCGAGGGAGTAGGGGGCTACACCTTC	CASSFEGVGGYTF
NA	TRBJ2-2	TRBV10-2	NA	TGCGCCAGCAGTGAGTCCGAGACACTTAACACCGGGGAGCTGTTTTTT	CASSESETLNTGELFF
NA	TRBJ2-2	TRBV6-1	NA	TGTGCCAGCAGTGATTATTTAGCGAACACCGGGGAGCTGTTTTTT	CASSDYLANTGELFF
TRBD1	TRBJ2-3	TRBV5-6	NA	TGTGCCAGCAGCTCCGGGACAGGGGGCATAGATACGCAGTATTTT	CASSSGTGGIDTQYF
NA	TRBJ2-1	TRBV4-1	NA	TGCGCCAGCAGCCATCCTTCTCGCCTGGAGAGTGGCGCCTACAATGAGCAGTTCTTC	CASSHPSRLESGAYNEQFF
NA	TRBJ2-7	TRBV5-6	NA	TGTGCCAGCAGCTTCGCGGGCTCTTCCTACGAGCAGTACTTC	CASSFAGSSYEQYF
NA	TRBJ2-3	TRBV7-3	NA	TGTGCCAGCAGCTTAAACCCCCCTGTAGATACGCAGTATTTT	CASSLNPPVDTQYF
NA	TRBJ2-3	TRBV9	NA	TGTGCCAGCAGCGCTGACAGGAACACAGATACGCAGTATTTT	CASSADRNTDTQYF
NA	TRBJ2-7	TRBV30	NA	TGTGCCTGGAACAGGGCCTACGAGCAGTACTTC	CAWNRAYEQYF
NA	TRBJ1-2	TRBV28	NA	TGTGCAACAAATAGGGGCTTTGGCTACACCTTC	CATNRGFGYTF
NA	TRBJ2-6	TRBV6-5	NA	TGTGCCAGCAGTTACTCGTTCTCTGGGGCCAACGTCCTGACTTTC	CASSYSFSGANVLTF
TRBD1	TRBJ2-2	TRBV19	NA	TGTGCCAGTAGGCGACAGGGGGGCCCCGGGGAGCTGTTTTTT	CASRRQGGPGELFF
NA	TRBJ1-1	TRBV28	once	TGTGCCAGCAGTTCATACCCGGGCCAGGTCACTGAAGCTTTCTTT	CASSSYPGQVTEAFF
TRBD2	TRBJ2-1	TRBV15	NA	TGTGCCACCAGCAGAGATCTGGGGACTAGCGATTACAATGAGCAGTTCTTC	CATSRDLGTSDYNEQFF
NA	TRBJ2-7	TRBV7-2	NA	TGTGCCAGCAGCCCCCGCTTCTCCCTAGCGTTTACCTACGAGCAGTACTTC	CASSPRFSLAFTYEQYF
NA	TRBJ1-5	TRBV28	NA	TGTGCCAGCAATCAGGGAGGCAATCAGCCCCAGCATTTT	CASNQGGNQPQHF
NA	TRBJ2-7	TRBV27	NA	TGTGCCAGCAGGGACACTTCGAACGAGCAGTACTTC	CASRDTSNEQYF
NA	TRBJ2-7	TRBV5-1	NA	TGCGCCAGCAGCCCAATTACGGGCTACGAGCAGTACTTC	CASSPITGYEQYF
TRBD1	TRBJ1-5	TRBV4-1	NA	TGCGCCAGCAGAAACCGGGACAGGGCTGTGGAGCCCCAGCATTTT	CASRNRDRAVEPQHF
NA	TRBJ2-5	TRBV2	NA	TGTGCCAGCAGCCGCCCCGACAGTCAGGAGACCCAGTACTTC	CASSRPDSQETQYF